Below, 8 T cell receptor beta chains from the same sample are listed, as sequenced in a study of blood T cell repertoires in COVID-19. Method: immunoSEQ multiplex PCR; TCRdb's copy keeps in-frame clones and lacks some. The repertoire holds over 250,000 clones, with roughly 84% as singletons. The sample was peripheral blood. These receptors were taken from a human donor with COVID-19, enrolled during active disease. The donor label of this sample is uncertain.

This chain joins TRBV5-1 and TRBJ2-3, with D tentatively TRBD1 (6 bases). Germline CDR1 SGHRS, CDR2 YFSETQ. This CDR3 spans 13 amino acids. The V gene lost 3 bases and the J gene lost 2 bases, with 7 bases spanning the gap. This CDR3 is CASSWTATDTQYF. The CDR3, as DNA: TGCGCCAGCAGCTGGACAGCCACAGATACGCAGTATTTT.

V is TRBV2 and J is TRBJ2-2, with D maybe TRBD2 (5 bases). The V and J ends lost 5 bases and 7 bases respectively, with 20 bases between them. The germline V gene encodes CDR1 SNHLY and CDR2 FYNNEI. The CDR3 totals 16 residues. In DNA form, the CDR3 reads TGTGCCAGCAGTTTTGAGGGTGGGGTCATAAGCGGGGAGCTGTTTTTT. Translated: CASSFEGGVISGELFF.

J is TRBJ2-4 and V is TRBV6-2 or TRBV6-3; 7 bases match TRBD1. CDR1 and CDR2 (germline): MNHEY, SVGEGT. The trim removed 6 bases at V and 6 bases at J, leaving 5 bases unmatched. The CDR3 sequence is 13 residues long. CDR3: CASSSDRINIQYF. Written as DNA, the CDR3 is TGTGCCAGCAGCTCGGACAGGATAAACATTCAGTACTTC.

This chain links TRBV12-3 or TRBV12-4 with TRBJ2-1; D gene unclear. Trimming took off 3 bases at V and 13 bases at J, with 10 bases between the two ends. The CDR3 sequence is 11 residues long. The CDR3 sequence: CASSFGILQFF. CDR3 nucleotide sequence: TGTGCCAGCAGTTTCGGCATACTACAGTTCTTC.

This clone has a single count. The rearrangement links TRBV15 to TRBJ2-5; the D gene is possibly TRBD1 (5 bases). Trimming cost V 6 bases and J 2 bases, with 19 bases left between them. Germline lookup yields CDR1 LNHNV and CDR2 YYDKDF (reference sequence). CDR3 length: 16 amino acids. The CDR3 bases are TGTGCCACCAGGGGCCGACAGCTACCTACTCAAGAGACCCAGTACTTC. Protein sequence: CATRGRQLPTQETQYF.

This clone was picked up a small number of times. The chain carries TRBV5-3 and TRBJ1-1; D is unresolved. TRBV5-3 carries the ORF label, with uncertain function. The CDR3 runs to 14 residues. Trimming cost V 0 bases and J 1 base, with 7 bases left between them. The CDR3 DNA sequence: TGTGCCAGAAGCTTGGTTCCAGGGAACACTGAAGCTTTCTTT. It specifies CARSLVPGNTEAFF.

This chain joins TRBV11-3 and TRBJ2-1; the D is unclear. CDR1 is SGHNT, CDR2 YENEEA, per germline. Trimming cost V 5 bases and J 5 bases, with 13 bases left between them. The CDR3 is 14 amino acids. The CDR3 bases are TGTGCCAGCAGCGCCGGGTTAGCTCACAATGAGCAGTTCTTC. This translates into CASSAGLAHNEQFF.

The J gene is TRBJ2-7, the V gene TRBV5-1; D may be TRBD1 (6 bases). This CDR3 region has 15 residues. In germline, CDR1 is SGHRS, CDR2 YFSETQ. Trimming removed 4 bases from V and 1 base from J, with 15 bases in between. The CDR3 sequence is CASSLQPGQSYEQYF. The CDR3 region has the DNA TGCGCCAGCAGCCTCCAACCCGGACAGTCCTACGAGCAGTACTTC. Complete variable domain (other parts from reference TRBV5-1 and TRBJ2-7): KAGVTQTPRYLIKTRGQQVTLSCSPISGHRSVSWYQQTPGQGLQFLFEYFSETQRNKGNFPGRFSGRQFSNSRSEMNVSTLELGDSALYLCASSLQPGQSYEQYFGPGTRLTVT.